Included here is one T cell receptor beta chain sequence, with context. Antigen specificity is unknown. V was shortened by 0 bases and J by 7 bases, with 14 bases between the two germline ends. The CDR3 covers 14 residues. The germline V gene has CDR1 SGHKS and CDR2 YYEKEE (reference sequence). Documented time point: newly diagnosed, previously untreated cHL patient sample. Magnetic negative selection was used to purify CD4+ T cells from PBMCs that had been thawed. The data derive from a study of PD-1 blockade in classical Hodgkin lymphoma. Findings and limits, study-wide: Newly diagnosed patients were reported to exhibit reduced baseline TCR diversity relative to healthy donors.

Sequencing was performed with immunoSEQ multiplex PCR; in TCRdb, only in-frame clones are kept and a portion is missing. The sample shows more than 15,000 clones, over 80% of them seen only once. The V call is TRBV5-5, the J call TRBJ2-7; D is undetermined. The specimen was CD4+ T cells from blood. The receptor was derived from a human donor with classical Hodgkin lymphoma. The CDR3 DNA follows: TGTGCCAGCAGCTTGGGACTCTCCCCCTTAGAGCAGTACTTC. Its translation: CASSLGLSPLEQYF.